This T cell receptor beta chain came from a study of cytomegalovirus exposure and HLA in healthy donors. The wider study: It was reported in a later analysis that the 120 or so validation repertoires used the same platform as the approximately 650 first-cohort repertoires.

V shed 5 bases, J shed 10 bases, and the junction held 7 bases outside the gene matches. The CDR3 consists of 12 residues. Germline V gives CDR1 MNHEY, CDR2 SVGAGI. Only in-frame clones appear in the TCRdb table, and some are missing; sequencing was by immunoSEQ multiplex PCR. Of about 150,000 clones in the sample, roughly nine tenths are singletons; the top ten hold around 3.2%. The V gene is TRBV6-5, the J gene TRBJ1-1; 7 bases agree with TRBD1. This receptor was taken from a woman under 30 in good health and CMV-seropositive. The sequenced sample consisted of PBMCs. The CDR3 DNA is TGTGCCAGCAGTAGGGGGCAAGGCACAGCTTTCTTT. This sequence encodes CASSRGQGTAFF.